The 10 T cell receptor beta chains in this list originate from one sample, sequenced in a study of T cells after yellow fever vaccination. TCRdb redid the calling of the 5' RACE reads with MiXCR, one entry per CDR3 protein. The table includes some 340,000 distinct CDR3 sequences, approximately 12% detected once. The sample consisted of CD4+ T cells sorted from PBMCs, taken 45 days after the yellow fever booster vaccination. The source is a man aged 18 to 35 who received the YFV17D yellow fever vaccine.

This clonotype has a count of ten or more. Its ends do not fully match the called genes, so a read error is possible. The chain joins TRBV7-3 to TRBJ2-5; TRBD2 is a possible D gene (6 bases). Germline values: CDR1 SGHTA, CDR2 FQGTGA. This CDR3 spans 13 amino acids. The CDR3: CASSLSGRETQYF. The CDR3 nucleotides read TGCGCCAGCAGCCTTTCGGGGAGGGAGACCCAGTACTTC.

This clonotype was seen more than once but under ten times. V and J are TRBV14 and TRBJ1-2, with D possibly being TRBD1 (5 bases). V was pared by 3 bases and J by 0 bases, with 14 bases between. This CDR3 has 16 residues. Germline values: CDR1 SGHDN, CDR2 FVKESK. The CDR3 spells CASSQQDSPTNYGYTF. The CDR3 DNA sequence: TGTGCCAGCAGCCAGCAAGACAGCCCAACTAACTATGGCTACACCTTC.

The rearrangement links TRBV20-1 to TRBJ2-5; 10 bases align to TRBD2. The CDR3 runs 15 residues. Germline V CDR1 and CDR2: DFQATT, SNEGSKA (reference sequence). The junction had 9 bases not matched to a gene; V was cut back by 3 bases and J by 5 bases. The CDR3 nucleotides read TGCAGTGCTAGCGGAGCGGGGGGGGTCGCGGAGACCCAGTACTTC. Amino acids: CSASGAGGVAETQYF.

This clonotype was seen a few times. The chain uses TRBV20-1 and TRBJ2-7; D is possibly TRBD1 or TRBD2 (7 bases each). Germline CDR1 DFQATT, CDR2 SNEGSKA (reference sequence). V dropped 2 bases and J dropped 1 base, with 21 bases sitting between them. The CDR3 is 17 amino acids. The CDR3 loop reads CSARKLRAQGGSYEQYV. The CDR3 DNA sequence: TGCAGTGCTAGAAAGCTTAGGGCCCAGGGGGGGTCCTACGAGCAGTACGTC.

This clonotype was counted a few times. The chain couples TRBV6-5 to TRBJ1-3; D ambiguous. V gave up 0 bases and J gave up 0 bases, with 12 bases separating them. The CDR3 consists of 17 residues. CDR1 MNHEY and CDR2 SVGAGI come from the germline V gene. CDR3 sequence reads: CASSYSSSLSSGNTIYF. The CDR3 region has the DNA TGTGCCAGCAGTTACTCCAGCAGTCTGAGCTCTGGAAACACCATATATTTT.

The chain carries TRBV9 and TRBJ1-6, with a possible D match to TRBD1 (6 bases). V lost 1 base and J lost 8, with 13 bases in between. CDR3 length: 15 residues. Germline V CDR1 and CDR2: SGDLS, YYNGEE. The CDR3 region has the DNA TGTGCCAGCAGCGTATCAGAGGGGGGTTATTCACCCCTCCACTTT. It specifies CASSVSEGGYSPLHF.

This clonotype was found a few times. The J gene is TRBJ1-1, the V gene TRBV20-1; D remains unclear. This CDR3 spans 12 amino acids. Germline V lookup: CDR1 DFQATT, CDR2 SNEGSKA (reference sequence). The V gene lost 1 base and the J gene lost 1 base, with 4 bases spanning the gap. The chain's CDR3 is CSARGQNTEAFF. The DNA of the CDR3 is TGCAGTGCTAGAGGACAGAACACTGAAGCTTTCTTT.

The chain combines TRBV7-3 with TRBJ1-6, with D unclear. Germline CDR1 is SGHTA and CDR2 is FQGTGA. CDR3 length: 13 residues. V lost 6 bases and J lost 6, with 9 bases in between. Here the CDR3 reads CASSLGRNSPLHF. CDR3 sequence (DNA): TGTGCCAGCAGTTTGGGTCGTAATTCACCCCTCCACTTT.

This clonotype was recorded a few times. The chain uses TRBV6-1 and TRBJ2-5; 7 bases match TRBD2. Per the germline V gene, CDR1 is MNHNS and CDR2 is SASEGT. This CDR3 spans 15 amino acids. V trimming: 6 bases; J trimming: 4 bases; junction bases outside the gene matches: 11. The CDR3 DNA sequence: TGTGCCAGCAGAACGTTCCGGGGGGTGGTAGAGACCCAGTACTTC. Its protein is CASRTFRGVVETQYF.

The rearrangement uses TRBV3-1 and TRBJ1-6, with 7 bases matching TRBD1. Losses at the gene ends were 1 base for V and 10 bases for J; bases not matched to a gene: 4. The CDR3 spans 14 residues. The V gene's germline CDR1 is LGHDT and CDR2 YNNKEL (reference sequence). Here the CDR3 reads CASSQGDRASPLHF. The CDR3 DNA follows: TGTGCCAGCAGCCAAGGTGACAGGGCCTCACCCCTCCACTTT. Variable domain in full (rest from reference TRBV3-1 and TRBJ1-6): DTAVSQTPKYLVTQMGNDKSIKCEQNLGHDTMYWYKQDSKKFLKIMFSYNNKELIINETVPNRFSPKSPDKAHLNLHINSLELGDSAVYFCASSQGDRASPLHFGNGTRLTVT.